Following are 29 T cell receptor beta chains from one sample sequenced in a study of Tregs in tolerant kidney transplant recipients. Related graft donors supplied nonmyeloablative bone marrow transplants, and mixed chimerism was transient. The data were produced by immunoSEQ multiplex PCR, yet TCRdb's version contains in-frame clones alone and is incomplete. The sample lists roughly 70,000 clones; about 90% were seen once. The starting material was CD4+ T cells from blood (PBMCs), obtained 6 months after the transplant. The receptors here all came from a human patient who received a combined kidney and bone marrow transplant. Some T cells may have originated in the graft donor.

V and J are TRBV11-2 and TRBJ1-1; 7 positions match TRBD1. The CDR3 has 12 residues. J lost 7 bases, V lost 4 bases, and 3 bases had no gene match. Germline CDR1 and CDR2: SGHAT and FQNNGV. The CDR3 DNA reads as TGTGCCAGCAGCTCCCGGGACAGTGAAGCTTTCTTT. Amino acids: CASSSRDSEAFF.

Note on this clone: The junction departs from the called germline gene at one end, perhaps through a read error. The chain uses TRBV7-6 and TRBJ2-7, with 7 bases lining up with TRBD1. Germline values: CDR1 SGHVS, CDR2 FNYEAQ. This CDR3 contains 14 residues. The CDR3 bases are TGTGCCAGCAGCTTAGAAGGGGGCTCCAACGAGCAGTACTTC. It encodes CASSLEGGSNEQYF. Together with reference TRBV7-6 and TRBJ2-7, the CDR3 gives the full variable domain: GAGVSQSPRYKVTKRGQDVALRCDPISGHVSLYWYRQALGQGPEFLTYFNYEAQQDKSGLPNDRFSAERPEGSISTLTIQRTEQRDSAMYRCASSLEGGSNEQYFGPGTRLTVT.

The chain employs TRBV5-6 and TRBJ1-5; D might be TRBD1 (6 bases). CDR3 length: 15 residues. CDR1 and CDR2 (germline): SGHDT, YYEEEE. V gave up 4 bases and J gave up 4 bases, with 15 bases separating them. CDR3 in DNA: TGTGCCAGCAGCCGGGAGGGGGTATGGAATCAGCCCCAGCATTTT. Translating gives CASSREGVWNQPQHF. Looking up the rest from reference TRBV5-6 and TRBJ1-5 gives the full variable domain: DAGVTQSPTHLIKTRGQQVTLRCSPKSGHDTVSWYQQALGQGPQFIFQYYEEEERQRGNFPDRFSGHQFPNYSSELNVNALLLGDSALYLCASSREGVWNQPQHFGDGTRLSIL.

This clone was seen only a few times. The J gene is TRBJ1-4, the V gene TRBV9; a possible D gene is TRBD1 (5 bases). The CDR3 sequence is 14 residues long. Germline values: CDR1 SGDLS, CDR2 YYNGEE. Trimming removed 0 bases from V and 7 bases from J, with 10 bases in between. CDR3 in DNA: TGTGCCAGCAGCGTAGACAGGTTCGGTGAAAAACTGTTTTTT. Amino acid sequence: CASSVDRFGEKLFF.

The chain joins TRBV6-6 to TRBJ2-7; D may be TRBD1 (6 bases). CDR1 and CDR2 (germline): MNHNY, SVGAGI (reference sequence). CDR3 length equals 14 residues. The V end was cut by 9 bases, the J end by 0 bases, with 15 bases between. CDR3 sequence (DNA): TGTGCCAGTAAAACTACAGGGAGCTCCTACGAGCAGTACTTC. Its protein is CASKTTGSSYEQYF.

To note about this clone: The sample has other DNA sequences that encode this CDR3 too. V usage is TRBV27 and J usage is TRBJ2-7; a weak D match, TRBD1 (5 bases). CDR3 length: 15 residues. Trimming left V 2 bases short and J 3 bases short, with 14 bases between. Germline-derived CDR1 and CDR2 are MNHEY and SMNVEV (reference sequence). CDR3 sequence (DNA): TGTGCCAGCAGTTTACTTGGGCAGGGCGTCTACGAGCAGTACTTC. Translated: CASSLLGQGVYEQYF.

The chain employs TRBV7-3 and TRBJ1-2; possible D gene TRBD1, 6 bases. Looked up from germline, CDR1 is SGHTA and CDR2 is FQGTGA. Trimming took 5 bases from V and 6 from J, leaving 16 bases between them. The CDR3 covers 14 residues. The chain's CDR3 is CASSPHGGGNGYTF. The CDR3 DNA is TGTGCCAGCAGCCCTCATGGGGGCGGTAATGGCTACACCTTC.

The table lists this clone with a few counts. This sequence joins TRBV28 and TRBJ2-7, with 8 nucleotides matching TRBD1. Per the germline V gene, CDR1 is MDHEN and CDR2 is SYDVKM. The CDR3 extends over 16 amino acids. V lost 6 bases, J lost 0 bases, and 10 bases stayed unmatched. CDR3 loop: CASSPAFRGHSYEQYF. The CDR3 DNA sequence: TGTGCCAGCAGCCCAGCCTTCAGGGGGCACTCCTACGAGCAGTACTTC. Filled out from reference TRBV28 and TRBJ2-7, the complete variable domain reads DVKVTQSSRYLVKRTGEKVFLECVQDMDHENMFWYRQDPGLGLRLIYFSYDVKMKEKGDIPEGYSVSREKKERFSLILESASTNQTSMYLCASSPAFRGHSYEQYFGPGTRLTVT.

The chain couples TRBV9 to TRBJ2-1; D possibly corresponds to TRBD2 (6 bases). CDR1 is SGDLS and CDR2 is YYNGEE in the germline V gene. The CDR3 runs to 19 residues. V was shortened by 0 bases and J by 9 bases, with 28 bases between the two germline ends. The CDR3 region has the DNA TGTGCCAGCAGCGTAGCGGGTTTAGCGGAGAGGGGTAGCAAGGGTGAGCAGTTCTTC. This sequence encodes CASSVAGLAERGSKGEQFF.

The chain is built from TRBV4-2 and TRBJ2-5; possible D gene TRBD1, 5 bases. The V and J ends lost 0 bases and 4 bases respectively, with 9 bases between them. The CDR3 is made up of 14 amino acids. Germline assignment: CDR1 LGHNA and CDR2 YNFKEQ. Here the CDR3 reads CASSQEARVETQYF. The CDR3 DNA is TGTGCCAGCAGCCAAGAAGCCAGGGTAGAGACCCAGTACTTC.

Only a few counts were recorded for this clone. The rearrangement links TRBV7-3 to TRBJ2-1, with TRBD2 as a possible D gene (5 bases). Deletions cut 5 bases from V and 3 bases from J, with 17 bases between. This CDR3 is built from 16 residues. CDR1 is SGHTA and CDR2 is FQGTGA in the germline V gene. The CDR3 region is CASSQAGGSFYNEQFF. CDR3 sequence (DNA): TGTGCCAGCAGCCAGGCGGGTGGTAGCTTCTACAATGAGCAGTTCTTC.

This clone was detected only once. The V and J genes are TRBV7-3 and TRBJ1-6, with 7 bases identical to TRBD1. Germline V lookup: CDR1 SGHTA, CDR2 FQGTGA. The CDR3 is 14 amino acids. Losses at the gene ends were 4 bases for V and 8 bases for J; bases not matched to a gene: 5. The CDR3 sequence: CASSSTGAYSPLHF. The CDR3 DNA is TGTGCCAGCAGCTCTACAGGGGCCTATTCACCCCTCCACTTT.

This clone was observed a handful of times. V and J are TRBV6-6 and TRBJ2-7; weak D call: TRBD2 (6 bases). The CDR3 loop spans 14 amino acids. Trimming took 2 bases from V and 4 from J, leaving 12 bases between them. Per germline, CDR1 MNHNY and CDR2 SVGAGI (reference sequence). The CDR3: CASSYGLLDYEQYF. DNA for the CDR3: TGTGCCAGCAGTTACGGACTACTTGATTACGAGCAGTACTTC.

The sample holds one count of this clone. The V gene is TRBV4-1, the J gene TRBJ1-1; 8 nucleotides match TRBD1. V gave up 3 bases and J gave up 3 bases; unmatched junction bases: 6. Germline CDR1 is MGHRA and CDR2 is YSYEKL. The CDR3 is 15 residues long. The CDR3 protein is CASSHPSTGDTEAFF. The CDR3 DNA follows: TGCGCCAGCAGCCACCCCTCGACAGGGGACACTGAAGCTTTCTTT.

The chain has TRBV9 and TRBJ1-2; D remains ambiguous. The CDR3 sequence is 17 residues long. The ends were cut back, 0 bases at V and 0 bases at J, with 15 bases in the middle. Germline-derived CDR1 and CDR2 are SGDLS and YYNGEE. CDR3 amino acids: CASSVGALWAPNYGYTF. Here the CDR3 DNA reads TGTGCCAGCAGCGTAGGCGCATTGTGGGCCCCTAACTATGGCTACACCTTC.

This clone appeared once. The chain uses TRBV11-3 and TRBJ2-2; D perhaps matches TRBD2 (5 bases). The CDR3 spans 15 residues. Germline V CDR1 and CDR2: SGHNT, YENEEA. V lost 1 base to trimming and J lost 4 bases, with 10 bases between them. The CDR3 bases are TGTGCCAGCAGCTTAGGAGGGCCTGGCACCGGGGAGCTGTTTTTT. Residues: CASSLGGPGTGELFF.

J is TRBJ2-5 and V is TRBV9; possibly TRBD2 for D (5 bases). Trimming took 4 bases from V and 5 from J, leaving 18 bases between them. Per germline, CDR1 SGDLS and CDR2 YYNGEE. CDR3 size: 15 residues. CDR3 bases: TGTGCCAGCAGCACAACGACTACCACGGGGGAGACCCAGTACTTC. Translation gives CASSTTTTTGETQYF.

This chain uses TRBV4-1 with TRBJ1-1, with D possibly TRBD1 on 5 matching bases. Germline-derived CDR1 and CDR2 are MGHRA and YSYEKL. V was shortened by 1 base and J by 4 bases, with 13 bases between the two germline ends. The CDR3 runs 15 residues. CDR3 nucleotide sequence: TGCGCCAGCAGCCAAGGTTCGGACATAATCACTGAAGCTTTCTTT. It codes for CASSQGSDIITEAFF.

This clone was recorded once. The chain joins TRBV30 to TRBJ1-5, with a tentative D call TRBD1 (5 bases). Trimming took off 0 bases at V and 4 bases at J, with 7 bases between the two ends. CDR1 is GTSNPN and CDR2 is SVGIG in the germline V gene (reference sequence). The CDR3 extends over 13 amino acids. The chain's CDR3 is CAWSVRENQPQHF. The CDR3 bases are TGTGCCTGGAGTGTCAGGGAAAATCAGCCCCAGCATTTT.

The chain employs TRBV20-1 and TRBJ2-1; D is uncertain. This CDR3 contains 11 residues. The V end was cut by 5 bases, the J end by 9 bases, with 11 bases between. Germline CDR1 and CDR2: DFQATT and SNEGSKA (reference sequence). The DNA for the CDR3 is TGCAGTGCTTTTGGGCTAATTGAGCAGTTCTTC. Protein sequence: CSAFGLIEQFF.

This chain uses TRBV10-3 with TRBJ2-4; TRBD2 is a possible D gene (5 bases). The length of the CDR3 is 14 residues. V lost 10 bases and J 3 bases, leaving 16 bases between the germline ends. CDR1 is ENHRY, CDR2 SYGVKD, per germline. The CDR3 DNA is TGTGCCAACAAGCGGAAGGGCGGCAAAAACATTCAGTACTTC. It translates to CANKRKGGKNIQYF.

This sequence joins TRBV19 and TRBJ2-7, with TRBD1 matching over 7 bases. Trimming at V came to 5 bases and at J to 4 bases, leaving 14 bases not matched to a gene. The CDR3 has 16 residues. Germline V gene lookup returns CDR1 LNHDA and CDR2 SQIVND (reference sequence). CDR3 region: CASSFPLQGKGYEQYF. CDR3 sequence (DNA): TGTGCCAGTAGTTTTCCCTTACAGGGGAAAGGGTACGAGCAGTACTTC.

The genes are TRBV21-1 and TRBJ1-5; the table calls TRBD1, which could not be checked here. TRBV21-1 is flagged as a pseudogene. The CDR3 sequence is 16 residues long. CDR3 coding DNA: TGTGCCAGCAGCCCTAACATGACAGGGGGTTGGCAGCCCCAGCATTTT. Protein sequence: CASSPNMTGGWQPQHF.

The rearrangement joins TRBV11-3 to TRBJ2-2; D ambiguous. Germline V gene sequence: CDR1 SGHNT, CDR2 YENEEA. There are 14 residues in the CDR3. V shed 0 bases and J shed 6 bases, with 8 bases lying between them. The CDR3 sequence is CASSLEPRSGELFF. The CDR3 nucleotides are TGTGCCAGCAGCTTAGAACCGAGGTCCGGGGAGCTGTTTTTT. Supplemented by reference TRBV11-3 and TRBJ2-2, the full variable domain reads EAGVVQSPRYKIIEKKQPVAFWCNPISGHNTLYWYLQNLGQGPELLIRYENEEAVDDSQLPKDRFSAERLKGVDSTLKIQPAELGDSAVYLCASSLEPRSGELFFGEGSRLTVL.

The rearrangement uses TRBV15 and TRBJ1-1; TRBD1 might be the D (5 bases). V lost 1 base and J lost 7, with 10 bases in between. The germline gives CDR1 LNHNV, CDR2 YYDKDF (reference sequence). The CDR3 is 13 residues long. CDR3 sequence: CATSRGIQGEAFF. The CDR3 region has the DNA TGTGCCACCAGCAGAGGTATCCAGGGTGAAGCTTTCTTT.

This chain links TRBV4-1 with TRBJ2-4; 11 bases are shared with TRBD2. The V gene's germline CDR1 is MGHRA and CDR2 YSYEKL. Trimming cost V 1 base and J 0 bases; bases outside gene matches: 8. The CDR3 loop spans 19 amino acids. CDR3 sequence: CASSQAGLAEPLAKNIQYF. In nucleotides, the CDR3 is TGCGCCAGCAGCCAAGCGGGACTAGCGGAACCCTTAGCCAAAAACATTCAGTACTTC.

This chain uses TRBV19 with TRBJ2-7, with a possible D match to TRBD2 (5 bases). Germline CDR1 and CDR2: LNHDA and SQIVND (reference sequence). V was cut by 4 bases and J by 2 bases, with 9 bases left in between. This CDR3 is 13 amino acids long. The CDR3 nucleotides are TGTGCCAGTAGTACTCGGGATACCTACGAGCAGTACTTC. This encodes CASSTRDTYEQYF. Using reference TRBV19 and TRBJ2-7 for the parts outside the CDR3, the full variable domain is DGGITQSPKYLFRKEGQNVTLSCEQNLNHDAMYWYRQDPGQGLRLIYYSQIVNDFQKGDIAEGYSVSREKKESFPLTVTSAQKNPTAFYLCASSTRDTYEQYFGPGTRLTVT.

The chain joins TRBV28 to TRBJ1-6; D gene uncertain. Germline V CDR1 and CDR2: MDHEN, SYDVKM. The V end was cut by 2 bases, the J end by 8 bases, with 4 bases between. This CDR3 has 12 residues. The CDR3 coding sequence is TGTGCCAGCAGTTTAGTAGATTCACCCCTCCACTTT. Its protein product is CASSLVDSPLHF.

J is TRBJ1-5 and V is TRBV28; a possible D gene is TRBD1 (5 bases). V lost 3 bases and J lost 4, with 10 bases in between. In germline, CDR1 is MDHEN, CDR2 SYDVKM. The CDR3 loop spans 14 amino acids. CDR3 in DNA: TGTGCCAGCAGTTTTGCAGGGATTAATCAGCCCCAGCATTTT. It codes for CASSFAGINQPQHF.